The clone carrying this TCR beta chain was seen a handful of times. The antigen remains undetermined. A second PCR, run for roughly 6 to 11 cycles, used a sample-barcoded 5' primer plus a J-beta primer mix. Every single cDNA molecule received a tag from a template-switch adaptor with 12 random nucleotides. TCRdb recomputed calls from the 5' RACE reads with MiXCR, one row per CDR3 protein. The data hold 1.8 million or so distinct CDR3 sequences, with 39% observed a single time. The record originates from a study of blood T cells in healthy people across ages. Study-wide findings and caveats: There was a strong correlation between TCR beta diversity and naive T cell percentage.

The V and J ends lost 4 bases and 2 bases respectively, with 10 bases between them. The CDR3 spans 14 residues. Germline V CDR1 and CDR2: SGHTA, FQGNSA. This chain connects TRBV7-2 to TRBJ2-3; no definite D call. The specimen sequenced was blood. This TCR was recovered from a human donor in good health. CDR3 protein: CASSSPDITDTQYF. Written as DNA, the CDR3 is TGTGCCAGCAGCTCCCCCGACATCACAGATACGCAGTATTTT.